A selection of T cell receptor beta chains follows, all from one sample in a study of shared clonotypes between healthy human individuals. Here immunoSEQ multiplex PCR was the method, and the copy in TCRdb shows in-frame clones only, minus some. Seen here are about 1.5 million clones, approximately 98% observed once, and the top ten hold about 0.42%. The specimen sequenced was naive CD4+ T cells sorted from blood. Receptor source: a man aged 25 to 40 in good health. The CDR3 runs from the conserved cysteine through the conserved F or W. Each record gives: V gene, J gene, CDR3 protein.

TRBV29-1	TRBJ2-5	CSTDVAGTPETQYF
TRBV6-1	TRBJ1-2	CASRGTLWDYTF
TRBV5-1	TRBJ2-3	CASSLAGLVTDTQYF
TRBV6-1	TRBJ2-5	CASKLGTGGQETQYF
TRBV6-5	TRBJ1-3	CASSGAGFQYF
TRBV6-1	TRBJ1-2	CASSADRGANYGYTF
TRBV25-1	TRBJ2-1	CASSARPSTSYNEQFF
TRBV6-1	TRBJ2-1	CASSIQGKVHNEQFF
TRBV28	TRBJ2-5	CASSPGQWETQYF
TRBV6-5	TRBJ1-2	CANSPEGPSYGYTF
TRBV15	TRBJ1-2	CATSRVGAQGYTF
TRBV28	TRBJ2-7	CASSLQGYEQYF
TRBV5-1	TRBJ2-7	CASSNPGTYEQYF
TRBV9	TRBJ2-4	CASSVTLDRDTSALEYIQYF
TRBV18	TRBJ1-5	CASSIGTGNNQPQHF
TRBV7-2	TRBJ2-3	CASSYRRVGDRSTDTQYF
TRBV9	TRBJ2-1	CASSPPGLMPEQFF
TRBV2	TRBJ2-2	CASSDWARANTGELFF
TRBV7-2	TRBJ2-1	CASSFKKGANNEQFF
TRBV30	TRBJ1-1	CAWSVLNTEAFF
TRBV9	TRBJ2-7	CASSVLPLSYEQYF
TRBV18	TRBJ2-3	CASSLTDTQYF
TRBV9	TRBJ2-2	CASSSRQGVYTGELFF
TRBV6-1	TRBJ2-7	CASSERGVGF
TRBV7-6	TRBJ1-4	CASSPLVSGQGNEKLFF